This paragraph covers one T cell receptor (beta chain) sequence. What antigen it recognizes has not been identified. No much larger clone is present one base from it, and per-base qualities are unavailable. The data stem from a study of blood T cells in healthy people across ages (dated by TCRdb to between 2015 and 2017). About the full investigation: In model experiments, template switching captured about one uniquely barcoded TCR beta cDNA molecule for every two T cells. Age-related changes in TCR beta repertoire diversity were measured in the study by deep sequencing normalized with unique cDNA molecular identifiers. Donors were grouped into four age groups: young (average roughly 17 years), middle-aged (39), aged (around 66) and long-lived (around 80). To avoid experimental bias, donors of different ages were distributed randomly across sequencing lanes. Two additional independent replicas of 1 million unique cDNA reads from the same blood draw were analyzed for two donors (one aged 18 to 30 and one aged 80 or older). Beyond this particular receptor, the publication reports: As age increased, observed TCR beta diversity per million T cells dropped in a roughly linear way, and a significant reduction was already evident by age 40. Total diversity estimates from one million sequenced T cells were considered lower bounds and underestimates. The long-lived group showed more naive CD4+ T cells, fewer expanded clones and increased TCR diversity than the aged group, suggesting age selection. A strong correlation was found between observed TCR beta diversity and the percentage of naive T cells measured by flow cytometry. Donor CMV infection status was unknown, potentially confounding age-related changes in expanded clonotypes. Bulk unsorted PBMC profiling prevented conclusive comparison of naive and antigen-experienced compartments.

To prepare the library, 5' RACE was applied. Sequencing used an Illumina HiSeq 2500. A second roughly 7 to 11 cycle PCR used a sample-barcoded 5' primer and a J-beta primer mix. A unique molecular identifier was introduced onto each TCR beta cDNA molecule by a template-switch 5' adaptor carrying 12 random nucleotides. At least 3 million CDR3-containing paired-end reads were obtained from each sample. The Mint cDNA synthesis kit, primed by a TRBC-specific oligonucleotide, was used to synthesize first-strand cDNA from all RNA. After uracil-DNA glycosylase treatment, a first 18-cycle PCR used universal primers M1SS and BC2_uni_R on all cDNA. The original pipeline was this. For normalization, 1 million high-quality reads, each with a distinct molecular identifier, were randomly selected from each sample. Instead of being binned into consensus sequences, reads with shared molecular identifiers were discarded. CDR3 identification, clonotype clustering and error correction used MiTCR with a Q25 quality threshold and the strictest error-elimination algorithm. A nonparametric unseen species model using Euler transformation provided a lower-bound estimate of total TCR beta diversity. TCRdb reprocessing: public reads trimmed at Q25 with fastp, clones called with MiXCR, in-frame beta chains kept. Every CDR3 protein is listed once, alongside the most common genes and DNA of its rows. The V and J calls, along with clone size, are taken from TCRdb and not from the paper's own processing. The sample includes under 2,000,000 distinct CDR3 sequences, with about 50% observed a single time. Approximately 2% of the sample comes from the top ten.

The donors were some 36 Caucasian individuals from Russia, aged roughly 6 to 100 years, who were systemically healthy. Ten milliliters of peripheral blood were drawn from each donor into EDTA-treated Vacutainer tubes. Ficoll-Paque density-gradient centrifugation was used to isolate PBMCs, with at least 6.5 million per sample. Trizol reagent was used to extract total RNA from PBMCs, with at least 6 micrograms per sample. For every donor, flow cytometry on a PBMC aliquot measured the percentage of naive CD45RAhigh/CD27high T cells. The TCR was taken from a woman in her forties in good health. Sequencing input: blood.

The CDR3 has the sequence CSAHGTGLEKLFF. The DNA sequence follows: TGCAGTGCTCACGGGACAGGGCTTGAAAAACTGTTTTTT. Recombination linked TRBV20-1 to TRBJ1-4, with 9 bases aligning to TRBD1. Taken from the germline V gene (reference sequence), the CDR1 and CDR2 loops are DFQATT and SNEGSKA. The CDR3, cysteine through phenylalanine, is 13 amino acids long. The kept DNA is CDR3 alone, 39 bases in frame from the first base. The junction shows trimming of 5 bases on V and 7 bases on J, and the gene matches do not reach 5 bases of it.